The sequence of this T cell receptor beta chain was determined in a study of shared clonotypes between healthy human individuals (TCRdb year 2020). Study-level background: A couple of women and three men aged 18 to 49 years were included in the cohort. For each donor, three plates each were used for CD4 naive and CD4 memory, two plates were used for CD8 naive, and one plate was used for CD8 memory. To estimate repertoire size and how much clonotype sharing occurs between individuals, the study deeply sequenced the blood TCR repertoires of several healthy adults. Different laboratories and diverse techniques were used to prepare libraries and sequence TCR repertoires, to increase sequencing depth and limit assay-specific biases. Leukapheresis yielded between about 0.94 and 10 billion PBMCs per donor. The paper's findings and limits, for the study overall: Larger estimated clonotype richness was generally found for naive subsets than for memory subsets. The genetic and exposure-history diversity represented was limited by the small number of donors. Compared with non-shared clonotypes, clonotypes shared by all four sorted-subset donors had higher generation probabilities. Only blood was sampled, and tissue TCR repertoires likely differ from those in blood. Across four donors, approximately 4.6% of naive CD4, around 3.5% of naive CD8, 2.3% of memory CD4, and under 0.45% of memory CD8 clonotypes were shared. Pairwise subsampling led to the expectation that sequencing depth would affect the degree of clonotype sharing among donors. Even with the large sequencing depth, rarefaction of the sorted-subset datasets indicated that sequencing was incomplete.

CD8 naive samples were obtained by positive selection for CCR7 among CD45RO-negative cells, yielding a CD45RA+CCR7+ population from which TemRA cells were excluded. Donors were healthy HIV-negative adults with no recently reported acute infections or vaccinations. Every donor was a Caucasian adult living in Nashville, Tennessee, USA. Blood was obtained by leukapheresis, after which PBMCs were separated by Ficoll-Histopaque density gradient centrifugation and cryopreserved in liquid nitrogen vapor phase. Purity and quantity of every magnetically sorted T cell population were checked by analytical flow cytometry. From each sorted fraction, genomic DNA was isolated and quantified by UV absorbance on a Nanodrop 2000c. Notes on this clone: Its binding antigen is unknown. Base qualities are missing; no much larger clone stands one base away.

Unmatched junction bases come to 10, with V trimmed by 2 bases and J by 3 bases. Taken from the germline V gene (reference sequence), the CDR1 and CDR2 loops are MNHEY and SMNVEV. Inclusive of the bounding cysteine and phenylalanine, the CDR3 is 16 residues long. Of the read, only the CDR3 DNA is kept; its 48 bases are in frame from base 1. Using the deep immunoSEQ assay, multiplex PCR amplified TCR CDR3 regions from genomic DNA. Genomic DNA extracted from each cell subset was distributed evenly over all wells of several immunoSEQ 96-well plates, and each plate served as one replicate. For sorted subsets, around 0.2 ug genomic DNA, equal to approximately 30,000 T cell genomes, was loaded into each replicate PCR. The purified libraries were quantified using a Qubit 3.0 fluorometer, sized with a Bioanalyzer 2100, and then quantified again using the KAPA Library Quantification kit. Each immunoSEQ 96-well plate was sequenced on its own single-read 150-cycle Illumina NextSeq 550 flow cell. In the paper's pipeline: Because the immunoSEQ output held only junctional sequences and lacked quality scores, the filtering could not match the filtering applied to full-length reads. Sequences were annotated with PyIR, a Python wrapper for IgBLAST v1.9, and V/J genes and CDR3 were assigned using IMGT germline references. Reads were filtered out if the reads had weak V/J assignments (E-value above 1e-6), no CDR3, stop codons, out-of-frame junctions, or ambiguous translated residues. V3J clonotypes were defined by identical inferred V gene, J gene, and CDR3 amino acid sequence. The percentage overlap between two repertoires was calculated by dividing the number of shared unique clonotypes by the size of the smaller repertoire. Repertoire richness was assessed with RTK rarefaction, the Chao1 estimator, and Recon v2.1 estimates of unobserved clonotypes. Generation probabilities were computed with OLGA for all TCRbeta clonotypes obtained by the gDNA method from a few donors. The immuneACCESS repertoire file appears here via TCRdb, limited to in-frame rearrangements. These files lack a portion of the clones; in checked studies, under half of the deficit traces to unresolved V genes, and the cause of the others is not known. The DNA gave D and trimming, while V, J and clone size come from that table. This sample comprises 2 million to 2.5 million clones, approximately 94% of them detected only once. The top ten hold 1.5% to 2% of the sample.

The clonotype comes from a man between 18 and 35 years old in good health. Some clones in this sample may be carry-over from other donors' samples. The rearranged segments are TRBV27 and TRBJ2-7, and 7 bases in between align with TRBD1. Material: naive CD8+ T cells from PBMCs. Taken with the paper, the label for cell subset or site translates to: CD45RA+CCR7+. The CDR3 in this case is CASSLRLDRPSYEQYF. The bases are TGTGCCAGCAGTTTACGATTGGACAGGCCCAGCTACGAGCAGTACTTC.